Listed here are 20 T cell receptor beta chains from one sample, sequenced in a study of response to subunit inactivated influenza vaccine. A single record per CDR3 protein comes from TCRdb applying MiXCR to the RT-PCR reads. The sample has around 520,000 distinct CDR3 sequences, roughly 27% seen once. The source material was CD4+ T cells sorted from PBMCs, sampled more than 4 days after vaccination. Source of these receptors: a man in his fifties who received an inactivated influenza vaccine.

The chain couples TRBV19 to TRBJ2-4, with TRBD1 matching 9 bases. The CDR3 runs 16 residues. The V gene's germline CDR1 is LNHDA and CDR2 SQIVND (reference sequence). V gave up 3 bases and J gave up 5 bases; unmatched junction bases: 8. CDR3 sequence reads: CASSISDRGSQNIQYF. In DNA form, the CDR3 reads TGTGCCAGTAGTATTTCGGACAGGGGATCTCAAAACATTCAGTACTTC.

The chain joins TRBV20-1 to TRBJ2-1, with D hard to call. The CDR3 is 14 residues long. The V end was cut by 2 bases, the J end by 10 bases, with 18 bases between. The V gene's germline CDR1 is DFQATT and CDR2 SNEGSKA (reference sequence). The CDR3 DNA follows: TGCAGTGCTAGAAAGGTCCCGGCGGTCTACGAGCAGTTCTTC. Protein: CSARKVPAVYEQFF.

For this clonotype: The conserved final phenylalanine or tryptophan is absent from the CDR3, which likely points to a read error. CDR3 region: CASSLQGDEQYS. The CDR3 DNA sequence: TGTGCCAGCAGTCTACAGGGTGACGAGCAGTACTCC. The gene calls are TRBV27 and TRBJ2-7; D is possibly TRBD1 (6 bases). This CDR3 is built from 12 residues. V shed 5 bases and J shed 5 bases, with 10 bases lying between them. Germline V CDR1 and CDR2: MNHEY, SMNVEV (reference sequence).

The table lists this clonotype with many counts. V gene TRBV12-3 or TRBV12-4 combines with J gene TRBJ2-2, with TRBD2 identical over 11 bases. With V trimmed by 5 bases and J by 1 base, 3 bases remained unmatched. The CDR3 totals 16 residues. In DNA form, the CDR3 reads TGTGCCAGCAGTCGGACTAGCGGGCAGAACACCGGGGAGCTGTTTTTT. It translates to CASSRTSGQNTGELFF.

Only a few counts were recorded for this clonotype. The genes are TRBV28 and TRBJ1-4; D is unresolved. V was trimmed by 3 bases and J by 7 bases, leaving 18 bases between them. Germline V gene data show CDR1 as MDHEN and CDR2 as SYDVKM. CDR3 length equals 16 residues. CDR3 bases: TGTGCCAGCAGTTTCGGAAATGGAATCCGGGGTGAAAAACTGTTTTTT. Residues: CASSFGNGIRGEKLFF.

The V and J genes are TRBV7-8 and TRBJ1-3; 7 nucleotides align to TRBD1. CDR1 is SGHVS, CDR2 FQNEAQ, per germline. This CDR3 contains 17 residues. The V gene end was trimmed by 6 bases and the J gene end by 3 bases; junction bases not matched to a gene: 14. The DNA of the CDR3 is TGTGCCAGCAGATCCCCTACCGGGACAGATAGTGGAAACACCATATATTTT. Its protein product is CASRSPTGTDSGNTIYF.

This clonotype was seen a handful of times. The chain links TRBV4-1 to TRBJ2-7; perhaps TRBD2 as D (6 bases). CDR1 and CDR2 (germline): MGHRA, YSYEKL. V dropped 0 bases and J dropped 4 bases, with 10 bases sitting between them. The CDR3 totals 14 residues. CDR3 amino acids: CASSQDGLAYEQYF. In DNA form, the CDR3 reads TGCGCCAGCAGCCAAGATGGTCTAGCGTACGAGCAGTACTTC.

The chain employs TRBV9 and TRBJ1-4, with 10 bases aligning to TRBD1. The trim removed 4 bases at V and 5 bases at J, leaving 8 bases unmatched. Germline V gene lookup returns CDR1 SGDLS and CDR2 YYNGEE. CDR3 length: 16 residues. CDR3 in DNA: TGTGCCAGCAGCCTATGGTCGGGACAGGGGAATGAAAAACTGTTTTTT. The encoded protein is CASSLWSGQGNEKLFF.

J is TRBJ2-7 and V is TRBV29-1; D may be TRBD1 or TRBD2 (6 bases each). V lost 7 bases to trimming and J lost 4 bases, with 14 bases between them. The CDR3 sequence is 12 residues long. Germline CDR1 reads SQVTM; CDR2 reads ANQGSEA. For the CDR3, the DNA is TGCAGCGCCCTCGGGGGCACGTACGAGCAGTACTTC. It yields the protein CSALGGTYEQYF.

This clonotype was counted only a few times. J is TRBJ2-1 and V is TRBV10-3, with a weak D call TRBD2 (5 bases). The germline CDR1 and CDR2 sequences are ENHRY and SYGVKD. Trimming pared 3 bases from V and 5 bases from J, leaving 14 bases between. This CDR3 has 15 residues. The DNA of the CDR3 is TGTGCCATCAGTGATCGAGCGAGCGGCAACAATGAGCAGTTCTTC. It translates to CAISDRASGNNEQFF.

This clonotype was seen a few times. The chain combines TRBV9 with TRBJ2-1; 7 bases line up with TRBD2. Per the germline V gene, CDR1 is SGDLS and CDR2 is YYNGEE. The CDR3 runs 13 residues. Trimming cost V 5 bases and J 9 bases; bases outside gene matches: 8. The CDR3 sequence: CASSAGTNSEQFF. CDR3 nucleotides: TGTGCCAGCAGTGCCGGGACTAACAGTGAGCAGTTCTTC.

The chain joins TRBV5-1 to TRBJ2-1, with no clear D. This CDR3 has 14 residues. Trimming stripped 7 bases from V and 6 bases from J, with 17 bases between. Germline V lookup: CDR1 SGHRS, CDR2 YFSETQ. CDR3 DNA: TGCGCCAGCTTTCCACGGAGTAACCCCAATGAGCAGTTCTTC. Translation: CASFPRSNPNEQFF.

In nucleotides, the CDR3 is TGTGCCAGCAGTTACTCGCTCTCGAGGGGGCCTAGGCAGCCCCAGCATTTT. This encodes CASSYSLSRGPRQPQHF. The chain couples TRBV6-2 or TRBV6-3 to TRBJ1-5; 7 nucleotides match TRBD1. Germline V CDR1 and CDR2: MNHEY, SVGEGT. There are 17 residues in the CDR3. The trim removed 0 bases at V and 7 bases at J, leaving 12 bases unmatched.

This clonotype was recorded a few times. This rearrangement joins TRBV28 to TRBJ2-7; D is undetermined. The germline V and J ends were trimmed by 2 bases and 4 bases, with 6 bases remaining between them. The CDR3 consists of 12 residues. Germline CDR1 is MDHEN and CDR2 is SYDVKM. The CDR3 protein is CASSLAHYEQYF. CDR3 bases: TGTGCCAGCAGTTTAGCTCATTACGAGCAGTACTTC.

This clonotype was seen a handful of times. J is TRBJ2-3 and V is TRBV5-1; possibly TRBD1 or TRBD2 for D (5 bases each). V lost 0 bases to trimming and J lost 4 bases, with 12 bases between them. The germline V gene has CDR1 SGHRS and CDR2 YFSETQ. This CDR3 is built from 15 residues. Here the CDR3 reads CASSLGQGSADTQYF. CDR3 in DNA: TGCGCCAGCAGCTTGGGGCAGGGTAGCGCAGATACGCAGTATTTT.

This clonotype has a handful of counts. The genes are TRBV5-1 and TRBJ2-3, with D possibly TRBD1 on 5 matching bases. Trimming removed 0 bases from V and 2 bases from J, with 10 bases in between. From germline, CDR1 is SGHRS and CDR2 YFSETQ. CDR3 length: 15 residues. The CDR3 DNA follows: TGCGCCAGCAGCTTGGAGGGGTTTGCCACAGATACGCAGTATTTT. Residues: CASSLEGFATDTQYF.

The V and J genes are TRBV20-1 and TRBJ2-7; 10 positions agree with TRBD2. Per germline, CDR1 DFQATT and CDR2 SNEGSKA (reference sequence). With 2 bases clipped from V and 4 bases from J, the junction kept 17 bases outside the gene matches. The CDR3 has 18 amino acids. As DNA, the CDR3 is TGCAGTGCTAGACGCCCTAGCGGGAGTGTGATAGGCCTATACGAGCAGTACTTC. It is translated as CSARRPSGSVIGLYEQYF.

The sample holds many counts of this clonotype. The chain recombines TRBV5-1 with TRBJ2-1, with 7 bases matching TRBD2. V shed 0 bases, J shed 10 bases, and the junction held 13 bases outside the gene matches. This CDR3 is built from 16 residues. The germline CDR1 and CDR2 sequences are SGHRS and YFSETQ. The CDR3 DNA reads as TGCGCCAGCAGCTTGGTCGGGGGAGGGCGGGCAGAGGAGCAGTTCTTC. Protein sequence: CASSLVGGGRAEEQFF.

This clonotype showed up just a few times. The missing conserved phenylalanine or tryptophan at the end of this CDR3 makes a read error likely. The limits of the CDR3 on the DNA are not certain, so only TCRdb's listed CDR3 is given. This sequence joins TRBV28 and TRBJ1-1; no DNA check was done on the table's D call, TRBD1. 12 amino acids form the CDR3, both terminal residues included. Germline V gene data show CDR1 as MDHEN and CDR2 as SYDVKM. This chain's CDR3 is CASSLTGLMSWT.

This chain uses TRBV29-1 with TRBJ2-7, with TRBD2 matching over 9 bases. CDR3 size: 13 residues. Germline CDR1 is SQVTM and CDR2 is ANQGSEA. V was clipped by 6 bases and J by 3 bases; unmatched bases: 6. The CDR3 sequence: CSVGGLALYEQYF. The DNA for the CDR3 is TGCAGCGTCGGGGGACTAGCCCTCTACGAGCAGTACTTC.